This entry lists 19 T cell receptor beta chains sequenced from one sample in a study of Graves' ophthalmopathy and Graves' hyperthyroidism. Amplification targeted the TCR beta CDR3 regions, with RNA transcripts as the source material. Second-round multiplex PCR came after a first-round RT-PCR that employed HTBI primers. MiXCR, applied by TCRdb to the multiplex PCR reads, yields one record per CDR3 protein. The sample includes some 170,000 distinct CDR3 sequences, around 39% of them seen just once. The sequencing input was peripheral blood. The receptors were gathered from a man aged 30-40 years with Graves' ophthalmopathy.

This chain uses TRBV19 with TRBJ2-2; the match to TRBD2 covers 10 bases. With 4 bases clipped from V and 2 bases from J, the junction kept 7 bases outside the gene matches. Germline CDR1 reads LNHDA; CDR2 reads SQIVND (reference sequence). CDR3 length equals 17 residues. The CDR3 sequence: CASSTGLAVTNTGELFF. CDR3 nucleotide sequence: TGTGCCAGTAGTACCGGACTAGCGGTCACAAACACCGGGGAGCTGTTTTTT.

This clonotype was counted ten times or more. This chain links TRBV6-2 or TRBV6-3 with TRBJ1-2, with D maybe TRBD1 (6 bases). Trimming shortened V by 6 bases and J by 2 bases, and 19 bases separated the two germline ends. Germline V gene sequence: CDR1 MNHEY, CDR2 SVGEGT. This CDR3 is built from 16 residues. This chain's CDR3 is CASREPPGQPNYGYTF. In nucleotides, the CDR3 is TGTGCCAGCAGGGAGCCTCCGGGACAACCAAACTATGGCTACACCTTC.

There are a few counts of this clonotype. V and J are TRBV24-1 and TRBJ1-2, with D unclear. The CDR3 extends over 16 amino acids. The germline V and J ends were trimmed by 6 bases and 0 bases, with 16 bases remaining between them. In germline, CDR1 is KGHDR, CDR2 SFDVKD. The CDR3 here is CATSSAYRESNYGYTF. The DNA of the CDR3 is TGTGCCACCAGTTCGGCCTACCGGGAATCTAACTATGGCTACACCTTC.

V is TRBV7-3 and J is TRBJ1-6; tentative D call: TRBD1 (5 bases). The CDR3 has 16 amino acids. Trimming removed 2 bases at V and 5 bases at J, with 13 bases between. Germline V gives CDR1 SGHTA, CDR2 FQGTGA. The CDR3: CASSLRGRGDNSPLHF. In DNA, the CDR3 is TGTGCCAGCAGCTTACGAGGCCGGGGGGATAATTCACCCCTCCACTTT.

This clonotype was seen many times. The chain combines TRBV10-3 with TRBJ2-7; 13 bases fit TRBD2. The CDR3 totals 14 residues. Germline V CDR1 and CDR2: ENHRY, SYGVKD. J was trimmed by 3 bases and V by 6 bases; bases with no gene match: 2. CDR3 in DNA: TGTGCCATCAGCGGGACTAGCGGGGACTACGAGCAGTACTTC. Its protein product is CAISGTSGDYEQYF.

This clonotype has ten or more counts. The chain is built from TRBV6-5 and TRBJ1-6, with TRBD1 matching 9 bases. Trimming cost V 6 bases and J 7 bases; bases outside gene matches: 4. The V gene's germline CDR1 is MNHEY and CDR2 SVGAGI. This CDR3 is 14 amino acids long. CDR3 bases: TGTGCCAGCAGACCCGGGACAGGGAATTCACCCCTCCACTTT. Its protein product is CASRPGTGNSPLHF.

This clonotype has only a few counts. This chain links TRBV7-8 with TRBJ1-1; the D is unclear. CDR1 SGHVS and CDR2 FQNEAQ come from the germline V gene. CDR3 length equals 13 residues. V was cut by 11 bases and J by 0 bases, with 13 bases left in between. The CDR3, as DNA: TGTGCCGTTCAGGACGGACTGAACACTGAAGCTTTCTTT. Encoded protein: CAVQDGLNTEAFF.

The chain combines TRBV10-3 with TRBJ2-2, with D possibly TRBD2 on 5 matching bases. Germline V lookup: CDR1 ENHRY, CDR2 SYGVKD. CDR3 length: 15 amino acids. V lost 7 bases and J 0 bases, leaving 12 bases between the germline ends. CDR3 sequence: CAIKGGLANTGELFF. In DNA form, the CDR3 reads TGTGCCATCAAGGGCGGGCTCGCGAACACCGGGGAGCTGTTTTTT.

This sequence joins TRBV30 and TRBJ1-6, with 7 nucleotides matching TRBD1. Germline CDR1 and CDR2: GTSNPN and SVGIG (reference sequence). V dropped 3 bases and J dropped 10; count of bases not matched to a gene: 9. This CDR3 region has 14 residues. CDR3 sequence: CAWRGDRGESPLHF. Here the CDR3 DNA reads TGTGCCTGGAGGGGGGACAGAGGCGAATCACCCCTCCACTTT.

This clonotype was seen at least ten times. This chain links TRBV28 with TRBJ2-5, with a possible D match to TRBD2 (5 bases). The germline CDR1 and CDR2 sequences are MDHEN and SYDVKM. The V end lost 9 bases, the J end lost 3 bases, and 14 bases lay between the germline ends. This CDR3 spans 13 amino acids. The CDR3: CASYTSGEETQYF. As DNA, the CDR3 is TGTGCCAGTTACACCAGCGGAGAAGAGACCCAGTACTTC.

Only one count was recorded for this clonotype. CDR3 coding DNA: TGCAGCGTTTCTTGGGCAGGGGGCGAGCAGTACTTC. The encoded protein is CSVSWAGGEQYF. J is TRBJ2-7 and V is TRBV29-1; TRBD1 agrees at 7 bases. Germline assignment: CDR1 SQVTM and CDR2 ANQGSEA. V lost 5 bases and J lost 6; bases outside the gene matches: 7. This CDR3 has 12 residues.

In this sample, this clonotype turned up many times. An end of the junction does not agree with germline; a read error may underlie this. The V gene is TRBV11-2, the J gene TRBJ2-7, with D possibly being TRBD1 or TRBD2 (7 bases each). The CDR3 contains 12 residues. The V gene's germline CDR1 is SGHAT and CDR2 FQNNGV. DNA of the CDR3: TGTGCAAGCAGGGGGGGCAGTTACGAGCAGTACTTC. It yields the protein CASRGGSYEQYF.

The CDR3 sequence is CASSRASGQETQYF. Here the CDR3 DNA reads TGTGCCAGCAGCCGTGCTAGCGGCCAAGAGACCCAGTACTTC. This chain links TRBV7-2 with TRBJ2-5, with 7 positions matching TRBD2. The CDR3 loop spans 14 amino acids. Losses at the gene ends were 5 bases for V and 1 base for J; bases not matched to a gene: 4. Germline assignment: CDR1 SGHTA and CDR2 FQGNSA.

This clonotype was found many times. The conserved phenylalanine or tryptophan normally closing the CDR3 is absent here, so this likely arose from a read error. This chain connects TRBV12-3 or TRBV12-4 to TRBJ2-4; D uncertain. V was cut by 6 bases and J by 6 bases, with 15 bases left in between. CDR3 length: 14 residues. The CDR3 here is CASRPGQSANIQYL. DNA of the CDR3: TGTGCCAGCAGACCCGGGCAGAGCGCAAACATTCAGTACCTC.

This chain joins TRBV5-1 and TRBJ1-1, with 7 bases matching TRBD1. The CDR3 loop spans 14 amino acids. Germline CDR1 SGHRS, CDR2 YFSETQ. V was clipped by 0 bases and J by 5 bases; unmatched bases: 4. Here the CDR3 reads CASSLGRQGTEAFF. CDR3 bases: TGCGCCAGCAGCTTGGGCCGACAGGGTACTGAAGCTTTCTTT.

This clonotype was observed at least ten times. The V and J genes are TRBV5-5 and TRBJ2-5; D ambiguous. Per germline, CDR1 SGHKS and CDR2 YYEKEE (reference sequence). The CDR3 spans 13 residues. The ends were cut back, 2 bases at V and 6 bases at J, with 11 bases in the middle. CDR3 sequence (DNA): TGTGCCAGCAGCTTTTCCCCCGACAAGACCCAGTACTTC. Its protein product is CASSFSPDKTQYF. Full variable domain (missing parts from reference TRBV5-5 and TRBJ2-5): DAGVTQSPTHLIKTRGQQVTLRCSPISGHKSVSWYQQVLGQGPQFIFQYYEKEERGRGNFPDRFSARQFPNYSSELNVNALLLGDSALYLCASSFSPDKTQYFGPGTRLLVL.

The genes are TRBV2 and TRBJ1-6, with D perhaps matching TRBD1 (6 bases). Trimming pared 7 bases from V and 9 bases from J, leaving 10 bases between. Germline CDR1 SNHLY, CDR2 FYNNEI. The CDR3 runs 12 residues. This CDR3 is CASTNRVSPLHF. CDR3 nucleotide sequence: TGTGCCAGCACAAACAGGGTTTCACCCCTCCACTTT. Looking up the rest from reference TRBV2 and TRBJ1-6 gives the full variable domain: EPEVTQTPSHQVTQMGQEVILRCVPISNHLYFYWYRQILGQKVEFLVSFYNNEISEKSEIFDDQFSVERPDGSNFTLKIRSTKLEDSAMYFCASTNRVSPLHFGNGTRLTVT.

This sequence joins TRBV20-1 and TRBJ2-5; the match to TRBD1 covers 7 bases. The CDR3 contains 13 residues. The germline gives CDR1 DFQATT, CDR2 SNEGSKA (reference sequence). The ends lost 3 bases at V and 5 bases at J; junction bases unmatched: 6. The CDR3 DNA sequence: TGCAGTGCTAGCTCCCCAGGGGGTGAGACCCAGTACTTC. It is translated as CSASSPGGETQYF.

Regarding this clonotype: This likely comes from a read error, as the CDR3 has no conserved phenylalanine or tryptophan at its end. The CDR3 DNA sequence: TGTGCCAGCAGTTCTCCAGGGGAAGTCTTTGCCTACGAGCAGTACCTC. Its protein product is CASSSPGEVFAYEQYL. The chain recombines TRBV28 with TRBJ2-7; tentative D call: TRBD1 (6 bases). Germline CDR1 reads MDHEN; CDR2 reads SYDVKM. The CDR3 runs 16 residues. Trimming left V 4 bases short and J 2 bases short, with 18 bases between.